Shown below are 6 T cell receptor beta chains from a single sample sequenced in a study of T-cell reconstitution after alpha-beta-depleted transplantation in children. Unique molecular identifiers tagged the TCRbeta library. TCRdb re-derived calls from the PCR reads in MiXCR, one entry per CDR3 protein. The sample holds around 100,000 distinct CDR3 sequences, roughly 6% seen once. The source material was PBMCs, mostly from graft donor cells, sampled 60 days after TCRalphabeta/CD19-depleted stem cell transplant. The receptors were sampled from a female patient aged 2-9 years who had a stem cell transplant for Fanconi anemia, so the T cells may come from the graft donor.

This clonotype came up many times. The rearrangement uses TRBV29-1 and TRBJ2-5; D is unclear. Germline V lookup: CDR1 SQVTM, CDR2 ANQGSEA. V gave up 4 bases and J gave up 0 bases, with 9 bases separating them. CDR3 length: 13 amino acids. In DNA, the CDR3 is TGCAGCGTTGTCTCCAGGTACCAAGAGACCCAGTACTTC. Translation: CSVVSRYQETQYF.

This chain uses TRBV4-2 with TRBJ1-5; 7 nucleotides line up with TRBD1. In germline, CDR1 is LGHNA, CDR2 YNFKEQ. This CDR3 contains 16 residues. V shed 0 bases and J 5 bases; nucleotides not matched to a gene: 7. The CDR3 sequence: CASSQDDRVGDQPQHF. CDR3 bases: TGTGCCAGCAGCCAAGATGACAGGGTCGGGGATCAGCCCCAGCATTTT.

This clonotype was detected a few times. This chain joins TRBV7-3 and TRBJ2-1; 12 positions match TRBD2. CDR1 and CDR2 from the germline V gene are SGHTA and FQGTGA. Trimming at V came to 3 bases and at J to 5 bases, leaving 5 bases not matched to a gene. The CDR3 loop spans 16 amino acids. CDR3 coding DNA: TGTGCCAGCAGCTTCCGGACTAGCGGGACCCACAATGAGCAGTTCTTC. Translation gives CASSFRTSGTHNEQFF.

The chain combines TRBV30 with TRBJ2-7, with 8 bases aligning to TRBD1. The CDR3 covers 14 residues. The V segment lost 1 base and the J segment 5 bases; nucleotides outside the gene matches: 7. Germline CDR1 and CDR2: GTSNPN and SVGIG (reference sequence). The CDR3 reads CAWSGTGTGDEQYF. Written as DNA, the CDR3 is TGTGCCTGGAGTGGCACCGGGACAGGAGACGAGCAGTACTTC.

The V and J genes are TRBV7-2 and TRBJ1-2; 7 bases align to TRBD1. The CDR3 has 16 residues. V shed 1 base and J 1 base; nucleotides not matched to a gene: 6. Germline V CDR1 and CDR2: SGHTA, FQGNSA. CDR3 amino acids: CASSLGGQPINYGYTF. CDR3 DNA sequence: TGTGCCAGCAGCTTAGGGGGACAGCCCATTAACTATGGCTACACCTTC. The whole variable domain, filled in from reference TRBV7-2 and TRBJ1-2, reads GAGVSQSPSNKVTEKGKDVELRCDPISGHTALYWYRQSLGQGLEFLIYFQGNSAPDKSGLPSDRFSAERTGGSVSTLTIQRTQQEDSAVYLCASSLGGQPINYGYTFGSGTRLTVV.

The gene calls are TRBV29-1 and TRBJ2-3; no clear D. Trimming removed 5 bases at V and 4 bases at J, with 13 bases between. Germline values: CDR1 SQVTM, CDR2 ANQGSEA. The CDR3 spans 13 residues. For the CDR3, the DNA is TGCAGCGTTTTCTGGGGTTCGTCAGATACGCAGTATTTT. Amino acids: CSVFWGSSDTQYF.